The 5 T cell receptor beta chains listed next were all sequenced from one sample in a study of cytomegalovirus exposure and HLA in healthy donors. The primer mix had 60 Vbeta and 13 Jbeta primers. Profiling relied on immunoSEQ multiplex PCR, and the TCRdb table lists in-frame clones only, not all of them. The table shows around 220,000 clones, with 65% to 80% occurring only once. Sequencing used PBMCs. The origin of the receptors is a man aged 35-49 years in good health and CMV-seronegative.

CDR3 nucleotides: TGTGCCAGCAGTCAGACGACAGGGGTGGATGGCTACACCTTC. It codes for CASSQTTGVDGYTF. The rearrangement uses TRBV25-1 and TRBJ1-2; 8 bases match TRBD1. With V trimmed by 5 bases and J by 6 bases, 8 bases remained unmatched. The CDR3 spans 14 residues. The germline CDR1 and CDR2 sequences are MGHDK and SYGVNS.

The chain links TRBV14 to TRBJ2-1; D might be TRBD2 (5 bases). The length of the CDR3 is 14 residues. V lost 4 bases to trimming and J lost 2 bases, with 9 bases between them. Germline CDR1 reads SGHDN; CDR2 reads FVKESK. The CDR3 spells CASSPWGAYNEQFF. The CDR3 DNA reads TGTGCCAGCAGCCCGTGGGGAGCCTACAATGAGCAGTTCTTC.

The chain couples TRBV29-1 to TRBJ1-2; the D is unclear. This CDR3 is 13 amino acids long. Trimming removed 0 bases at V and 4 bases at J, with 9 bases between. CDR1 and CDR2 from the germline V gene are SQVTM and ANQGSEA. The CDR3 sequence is CSVEELGCYGYTF. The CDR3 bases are TGCAGCGTTGAAGAGCTAGGTTGCTATGGCTACACCTTC.

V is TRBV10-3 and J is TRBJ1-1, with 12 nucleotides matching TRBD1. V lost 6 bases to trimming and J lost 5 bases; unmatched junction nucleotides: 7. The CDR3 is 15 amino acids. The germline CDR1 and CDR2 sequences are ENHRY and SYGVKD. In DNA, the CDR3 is TGTGCCATCAGCGGGACAGGGGGCGCGGGGACTGAAGCTTTCTTT. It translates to CAISGTGGAGTEAFF.

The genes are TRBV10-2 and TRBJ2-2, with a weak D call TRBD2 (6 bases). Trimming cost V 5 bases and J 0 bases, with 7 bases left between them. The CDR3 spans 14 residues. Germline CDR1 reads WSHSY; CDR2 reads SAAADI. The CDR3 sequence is CASSRGSNTGELFF. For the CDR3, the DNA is TGCGCCAGCAGTCGGGGGTCGAACACCGGGGAGCTGTTTTTT.